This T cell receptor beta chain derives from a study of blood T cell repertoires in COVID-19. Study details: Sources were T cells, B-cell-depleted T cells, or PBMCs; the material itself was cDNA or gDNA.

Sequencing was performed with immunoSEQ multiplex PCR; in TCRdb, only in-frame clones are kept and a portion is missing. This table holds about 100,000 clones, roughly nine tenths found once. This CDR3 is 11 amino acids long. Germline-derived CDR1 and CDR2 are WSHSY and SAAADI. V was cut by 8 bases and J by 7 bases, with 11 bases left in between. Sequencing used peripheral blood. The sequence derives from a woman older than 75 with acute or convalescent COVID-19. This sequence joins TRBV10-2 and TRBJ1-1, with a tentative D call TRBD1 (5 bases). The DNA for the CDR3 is TGCGCCAGCGGGGCTCCCAGTGAAGCTTTCTTT. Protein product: CASGAPSEAFF.